Listed here is a single T cell receptor beta chain. TCRdb's copy holds only in-frame clones and misses some; the assay was immunoSEQ multiplex PCR. The table lists 250,000 to 300,000 clones, 70% to 90% of them singletons. Sample treatment: roughly 18 received Ad26.COV2.S at low or high dose, single or two shots; about five received placebo; per-sample allocation not given. Vaccine and placebo recipients were sampled on day 63 after the first injection. This specimen comes from a study of Ad26.COV2.S vaccination and SARS-CoV-2 variants. The V end was cut by 5 bases, the J end by 6 bases, with 25 bases between. This CDR3 has 17 residues. CDR1 is KGHSH and CDR2 is LQKENI in the germline V gene.

The chain uses TRBV18 and TRBJ1-2; perhaps TRBD1 as D (5 bases). This sample comprised peripheral blood, obtained in a trial of Ad26.COV2.S vaccine versus placebo. The receptor's source is a person aged 18 to 59 who received the Ad26.COV2.S COVID-19 vaccine or a placebo. This CDR3 is CASSGQGPRTGGNGYTF. The CDR3 DNA sequence: TGTGCCAGCTCAGGACAAGGACCCCGAACCGGGGGGAATGGCTACACCTTC.